A selection of T cell receptor beta chains follows, all from one sample in a study of T-cell memory formation after mild COVID-19. In TCRdb, the 5' RACE reads were re-called with MiXCR into one record per CDR3 protein. The sample has 450,000 to 700,000 distinct CDR3 sequences; more than 15% are singletons. The material sequenced was PBMCs or a T cell subset sorted from them (not recorded which). The receptor set was obtained from an adult woman who had mild COVID-19 (a few samples of this study predate the infection). Cell type and time point are not known. Both conserved end residues are part of each CDR3. The order of the fields is CDR3 DNA, CDR3 protein, V gene, J gene, D gene, clone size. D genes are given only for firm matches. Not every row has a clone size; where given, it reads once, few, many or a size class.

CDR3 DNA: TGCAGTGCTCTGGGACGCGTACTAGCCAAAAACATTCAGTACTTC; CDR3 protein: CSALGRVLAKNIQYF; V gene: TRBV20-1; J gene: TRBJ2-4; D gene: -; clone size: few
CDR3 DNA: TGTGCCAGCAGCACACTCCAGGGAGGCACTGAAGCTTTCTTT; CDR3 protein: CASSTLQGGTEAFF; V gene: TRBV2; J gene: TRBJ1-1; D gene: -; clone size: -
CDR3 DNA: TGTGCCAGCAGCGTAGAGGTGGTGACCTACAATGAGCAGTTCTTC; CDR3 protein: CASSVEVVTYNEQFF; V gene: TRBV9; J gene: TRBJ2-1; D gene: -; clone size: -
CDR3 DNA: TGTGCCAGCAGGGGGGGGGTTACTGGAGAGACCCAGTACTTC; CDR3 protein: CASRGGVTGETQYF; V gene: TRBV12-3/TRBV12-4; J gene: TRBJ2-5; D gene: TRBD2; clone size: few
CDR3 DNA: TGTGCCAGCAGCTCCCAATCGATGGGAAACACAGATACGCAGTATTTT; CDR3 protein: CASSSQSMGNTDTQYF; V gene: TRBV7-2; J gene: TRBJ2-3; D gene: -; clone size: few
CDR3 DNA: TGTGCCACCAGTGATTTTGTCACCCCGAAGGGAAACCTCAATGAGCAGTTCTTC; CDR3 protein: CATSDFVTPKGNLNEQFF; V gene: TRBV24-1; J gene: TRBJ2-1; D gene: -; clone size: few
CDR3 DNA: TGCGCCAGCAGCTTGGGCAGGGCAACGGGGGAGCTGTTTTTT; CDR3 protein: CASSLGRATGELFF; V gene: TRBV5-1; J gene: TRBJ2-2; D gene: -; clone size: -
CDR3 DNA: TGTGCCAGCAGCCAACCGGGGGCTTCGGCGGGCTACACCTTC; CDR3 protein: CASSQPGASAGYTF; V gene: TRBV14; J gene: TRBJ1-2; D gene: -; clone size: -
CDR3 DNA: TGCAGCGTTGGGTCTCGGGGGTCCACCGGGGAGCTGTTTTTT; CDR3 protein: CSVGSRGSTGELFF; V gene: TRBV29-1; J gene: TRBJ2-2; D gene: -; clone size: few
CDR3 DNA: TGCAGTGCTCTCGGAGCAGCGGTAAACGAGCAGTACTTC; CDR3 protein: CSALGAAVNEQYF; V gene: TRBV20-1; J gene: TRBJ2-7; D gene: -; clone size: -
CDR3 DNA: TGTGCCAGCAGTGATCTTGACACTGAAGCTTTCTTT; CDR3 protein: CASSDLDTEAFF; V gene: TRBV2; J gene: TRBJ1-1; D gene: -; clone size: -
CDR3 DNA: TGTGCCAGTAGTATAGGTGGGCAGGGGGGATTGTTTGAAGCTTTCTTT; CDR3 protein: CASSIGGQGGLFEAFF; V gene: TRBV19; J gene: TRBJ1-1; D gene: TRBD1; clone size: -
CDR3 DNA: TGTGCCAGCAGCCCATTGAACAATGAGCAGTTCTTC; CDR3 protein: CASSPLNNEQFF; V gene: TRBV14; J gene: TRBJ2-1; D gene: -; clone size: -
CDR3 DNA: TGTGCCAGTAGCCCTCAGACAGGGAGGACCGGGGAGCTGTTTTTT; CDR3 protein: CASSPQTGRTGELFF; V gene: TRBV19; J gene: TRBJ2-2; D gene: -; clone size: -
CDR3 DNA: TGTGCCAGCAAAGGATTAGGGACAGGGGATGGAAACACCATATATTTT; CDR3 protein: CASKGLGTGDGNTIYF; V gene: TRBV12-3/TRBV12-4; J gene: TRBJ1-3; D gene: TRBD1; clone size: few
CDR3 DNA: TGCAGTGCTAGAGACCCATACAGGGCGAACACCGGGGAGCTGTTTTTT; CDR3 protein: CSARDPYRANTGELFF; V gene: TRBV20-1; J gene: TRBJ2-2; D gene: -; clone size: -
CDR3 DNA: TGTGCAAGTCGTCTTAGGGAGGCCCGGGACCCGATTCCCAATGAGCAGTTCTTC; CDR3 protein: CASRLREARDPIPNEQFF; V gene: TRBV12-2; J gene: TRBJ2-1; D gene: -; clone size: many
CDR3 DNA: TGCAGCGCACCGGGACAGGTTAATTCACCCCTCCACTTT; CDR3 protein: CSAPGQVNSPLHF; V gene: TRBV20-1; J gene: TRBJ1-6; D gene: TRBD1; clone size: -
CDR3 DNA: TGCGCCAGCAGATCGCCCTACGAGCAGTACTTC; CDR3 protein: CASRSPYEQYF; V gene: TRBV5-1; J gene: TRBJ2-7; D gene: -; clone size: few
CDR3 DNA: TGTGCCAGCAGTTTAAGGACAGGAATGAGCACAGATACGCAGTATTTT; CDR3 protein: CASSLRTGMSTDTQYF; V gene: TRBV27; J gene: TRBJ2-3; D gene: TRBD1; clone size: few
CDR3 DNA: TGTGCCAGCAGCCCCCCAAACACCTACGAGCAGTACTTC; CDR3 protein: CASSPPNTYEQYF; V gene: TRBV3-1; J gene: TRBJ2-7; D gene: -; clone size: -
CDR3 DNA: TGCGCCAGCAGCTTGGAACAGGGCGGCGGCTACACCTTC; CDR3 protein: CASSLEQGGGYTF; V gene: TRBV5-1; J gene: TRBJ1-2; D gene: -; clone size: many
CDR3 DNA: TGTGCCAGTTCCGGGACGGTTTACGAGCAGTACTTC; CDR3 protein: CASSGTVYEQYF; V gene: TRBV19; J gene: TRBJ2-7; D gene: -; clone size: few
CDR3 DNA: TGTGCCAGCAGTATTAGCGGGAGGGGAGAGACCCAGTACTTC; CDR3 protein: CASSISGRGETQYF; V gene: TRBV28; J gene: TRBJ2-5; D gene: TRBD2; clone size: -
CDR3 DNA: TGTGCCAGCAGTTCCTGGACTAGCGGGTATACCGGGGAGCTGTTTTTT; CDR3 protein: CASSSWTSGYTGELFF; V gene: TRBV6-6; J gene: TRBJ2-2; D gene: TRBD2; clone size: few
CDR3 DNA: TGTGCCAGCAGCCCCAGGGCAGACATCCTAGTATATGGCTACACCTTC; CDR3 protein: CASSPRADILVYGYTF; V gene: TRBV7-2; J gene: TRBJ1-2; D gene: -; clone size: few
CDR3 DNA: TGTGCCACCAGCAGAGATGGGGAGACCCAGTACTTC; CDR3 protein: CATSRDGETQYF; V gene: TRBV15; J gene: TRBJ2-5; D gene: -; clone size: -
CDR3 DNA: TGTGCCAGCAGCCCCGGGCCGGCCGGCCCTGGAGATACGCAGTATTTT; CDR3 protein: CASSPGPAGPGDTQYF; V gene: TRBV5-5; J gene: TRBJ2-3; D gene: -; clone size: -
CDR3 DNA: TGTGCCAGCAGCCCGCGCTGGAGGTCACCCCTCCACTTT; CDR3 protein: CASSPRWRSPLHF; V gene: TRBV12-1; J gene: TRBJ1-6; D gene: -; clone size: -
CDR3 DNA: TGTGCCAGCAGCGGAGACGGATATAGCAATCAGCCCCAGCATTTT; CDR3 protein: CASSGDGYSNQPQHF; V gene: TRBV9; J gene: TRBJ1-5; D gene: -; clone size: -
CDR3 DNA: TGCAGTGCTAGGGACGACAGGTATCGGACTGAAAAACTGTTTTTT; CDR3 protein: CSARDDRYRTEKLFF; V gene: TRBV20-1; J gene: TRBJ1-4; D gene: -; clone size: -
CDR3 DNA: TGTGCCAGCAGCCAATACGCAGGGGGGCGAAATTGGGAGCCCCAGCATTTT; CDR3 protein: CASSQYAGGRNWEPQHF; V gene: TRBV6-5; J gene: TRBJ1-5; D gene: TRBD1; clone size: -
CDR3 DNA: TGTGCCTCGGGACAGGGCGGAAACACCATATATTTT; CDR3 protein: CASGQGGNTIYF; V gene: TRBV10-3; J gene: TRBJ1-3; D gene: TRBD1; clone size: few
CDR3 DNA: TGTGCCTGGAGTGTATCGCGGGCCCCCTACTACAATGAGCAGTTCTTC; CDR3 protein: CAWSVSRAPYYNEQFF; V gene: TRBV30; J gene: TRBJ2-1; D gene: -; clone size: few
CDR3 DNA: TGTGCCAGCAGCCCCCTGGACAGCCGTCGGGATGAGCAGTTCTTC; CDR3 protein: CASSPLDSRRDEQFF; V gene: TRBV7-3; J gene: TRBJ2-1; D gene: -; clone size: few
CDR3 DNA: TGTGCCAGCAGTTACTCGAAGCGGCTGACCTCCTACAATGAGCAGTTCTTC; CDR3 protein: CASSYSKRLTSYNEQFF; V gene: TRBV6-2/TRBV6-3; J gene: TRBJ2-1; D gene: -; clone size: -
CDR3 DNA: TGCAGCGTAAGGGGGCGGACTACTAGCACAGATACGCAGTATTTT; CDR3 protein: CSVRGRTTSTDTQYF; V gene: TRBV29-1; J gene: TRBJ2-3; D gene: -; clone size: -
CDR3 DNA: TGTGCCTGGAGACGAACAGGGGTCTACGAGCAGTACTTC; CDR3 protein: CAWRRTGVYEQYF; V gene: TRBV30; J gene: TRBJ2-7; D gene: TRBD1; clone size: -
CDR3 DNA: TGCGCCAGCAGCATCCCGGGACAGGGATTTTACGAGCAGTACTTC; CDR3 protein: CASSIPGQGFYEQYF; V gene: TRBV5-1; J gene: TRBJ2-7; D gene: TRBD1; clone size: -
CDR3 DNA: TGCAGTGCTAGAGACGCGACTAGCGGGAGCAAATACGAGCAGTACTTC; CDR3 protein: CSARDATSGSKYEQYF; V gene: TRBV20-1; J gene: TRBJ2-7; D gene: TRBD2; clone size: -
CDR3 DNA: TGTGCCAGCAGTTACTACGACCCAGGGCGCTACGAGCAGTACTTC; CDR3 protein: CASSYYDPGRYEQYF; V gene: TRBV6-2/TRBV6-3; J gene: TRBJ2-7; D gene: -; clone size: -
CDR3 DNA: TGTGCCAGCAGTGAACATTACAGGGCGAACTATGGCTACACCTTC; CDR3 protein: CASSEHYRANYGYTF; V gene: TRBV6-1; J gene: TRBJ1-2; D gene: -; clone size: -
CDR3 DNA: TGTGCCAGCAGCCGTTGGGACAGGACCTACGAGCAGTACTTC; CDR3 protein: CASSRWDRTYEQYF; V gene: TRBV3-1; J gene: TRBJ2-7; D gene: TRBD1; clone size: -
CDR3 DNA: TGCGCCAGCAGCCAAGATCGTAGAGCGGGAGATACGCAGTATTTT; CDR3 protein: CASSQDRRAGDTQYF; V gene: TRBV4-3; J gene: TRBJ2-3; D gene: -; clone size: few
CDR3 DNA: TGTGCCAGCAGGCGGACAGGGCACTCCTACGAGCAGTACTTC; CDR3 protein: CASRRTGHSYEQYF; V gene: TRBV12-3/TRBV12-4; J gene: TRBJ2-7; D gene: TRBD1; clone size: few
CDR3 DNA: TGTGCCAGCAGCTTGGACGTCCTCCGAGAGACCCAGTACTTC; CDR3 protein: CASSLDVLRETQYF; V gene: TRBV5-5; J gene: TRBJ2-5; D gene: -; clone size: -
CDR3 DNA: TGCGCCAGCAGCCAAGCCACGGGCATAGTGGGCGAGCAGTACTTC; CDR3 protein: CASSQATGIVGEQYF; V gene: TRBV4-1; J gene: TRBJ2-7; D gene: -; clone size: few
CDR3 DNA: TGTGCCACAATGACCACCGGGGAGCTGTTTTTT; CDR3 protein: CATMTTGELFF; V gene: TRBV7-9; J gene: TRBJ2-2; D gene: -; clone size: few
CDR3 DNA: TGTGCCAGCAGCCGGCAGGAAGGCCGAGGGACCAACGTCCTGACTTTC; CDR3 protein: CASSRQEGRGTNVLTF; V gene: TRBV27; J gene: TRBJ2-6; D gene: -; clone size: few
CDR3 DNA: TGTGCCAGCGCCCGGGTGGGCAATCAGCCCCAGCATTTT; CDR3 protein: CASARVGNQPQHF; V gene: TRBV12-3/TRBV12-4; J gene: TRBJ1-5; D gene: -; clone size: few
CDR3 DNA: TGTGCCAGCAGCTCCTTGGACCTTATTAACAGTCAGTACTTC; CDR3 protein: CASSSLDLINSQYF; V gene: TRBV7-2; J gene: TRBJ2-4; D gene: -; clone size: -
CDR3 DNA: TGTGCCAGCAGCTTAAAGCCCGGCCAGGACTACGAGCAGTACTTC; CDR3 protein: CASSLKPGQDYEQYF; V gene: TRBV7-9; J gene: TRBJ2-7; D gene: -; clone size: few